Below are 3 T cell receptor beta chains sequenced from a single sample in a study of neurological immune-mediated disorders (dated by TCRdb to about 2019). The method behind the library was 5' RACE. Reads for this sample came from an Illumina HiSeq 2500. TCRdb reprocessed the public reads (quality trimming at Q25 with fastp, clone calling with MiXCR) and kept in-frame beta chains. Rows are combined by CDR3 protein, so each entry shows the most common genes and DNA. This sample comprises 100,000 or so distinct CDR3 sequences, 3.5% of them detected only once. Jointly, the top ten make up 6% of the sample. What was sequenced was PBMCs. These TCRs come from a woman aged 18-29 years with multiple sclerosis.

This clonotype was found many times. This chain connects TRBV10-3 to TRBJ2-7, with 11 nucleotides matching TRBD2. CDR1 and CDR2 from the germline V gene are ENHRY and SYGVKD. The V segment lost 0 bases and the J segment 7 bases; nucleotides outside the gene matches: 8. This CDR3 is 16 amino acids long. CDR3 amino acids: CAISESIAGGPGEQYF. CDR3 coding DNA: TGTGCCATCAGTGAGTCGATAGCGGGAGGGCCAGGGGAGCAGTACTTC.

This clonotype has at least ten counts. Written as DNA, the CDR3 is TGTGCCAGCAGCCGGCCCGGACTAGGGCTTATGTCAGAGACCCAGTACTTC. It is translated as CASSRPGLGLMSETQYF. This chain joins TRBV5-6 and TRBJ2-5; TRBD2 agrees at 7 bases. J was trimmed by 4 bases and V by 4 bases; bases with no gene match: 16. The CDR3 totals 17 residues. Germline V CDR1 and CDR2: SGHDT, YYEEEE.

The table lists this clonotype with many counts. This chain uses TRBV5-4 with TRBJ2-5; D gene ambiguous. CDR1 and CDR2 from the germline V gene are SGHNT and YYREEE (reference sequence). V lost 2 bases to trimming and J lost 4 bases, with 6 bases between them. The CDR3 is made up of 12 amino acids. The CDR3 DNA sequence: TGTGCCAGCAGCTTTTTAGGAGAGACCCAGTACTTC. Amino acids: CASSFLGETQYF.